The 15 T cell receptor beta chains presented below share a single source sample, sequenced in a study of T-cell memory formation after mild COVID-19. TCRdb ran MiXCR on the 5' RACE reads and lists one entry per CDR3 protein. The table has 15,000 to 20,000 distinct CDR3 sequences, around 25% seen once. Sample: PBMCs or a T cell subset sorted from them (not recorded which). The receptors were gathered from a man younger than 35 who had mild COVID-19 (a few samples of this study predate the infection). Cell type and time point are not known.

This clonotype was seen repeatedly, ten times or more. CDR3 amino acids: CAPPGHPNNSPLHF. CDR3 DNA: TGTGCCCCCCCGGGTCATCCGAATAATTCACCCCTCCACTTT. V usage is TRBV6-6 and J usage is TRBJ1-6; D ambiguous. CDR1 and CDR2 (germline): MNHNY, SVGAGI (reference sequence). The V end was cut by 11 bases, the J end by 5 bases, with 16 bases between. The CDR3 sequence is 14 residues long.

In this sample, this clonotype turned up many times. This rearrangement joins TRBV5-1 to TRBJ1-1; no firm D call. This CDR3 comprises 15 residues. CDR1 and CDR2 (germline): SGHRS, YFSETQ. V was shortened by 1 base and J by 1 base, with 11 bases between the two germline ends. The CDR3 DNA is TGCGCCAGCAGCTTGAATGGCGGCTCGAACACTGAAGCTTTCTTT. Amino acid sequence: CASSLNGGSNTEAFF.

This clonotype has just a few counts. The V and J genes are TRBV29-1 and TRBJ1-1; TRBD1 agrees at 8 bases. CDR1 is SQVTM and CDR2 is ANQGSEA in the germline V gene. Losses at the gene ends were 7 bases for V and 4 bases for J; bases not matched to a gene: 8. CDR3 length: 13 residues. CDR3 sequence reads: CSAGRGRVTEAFF. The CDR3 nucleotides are TGCAGCGCCGGCAGGGGGCGGGTCACTGAAGCTTTCTTT. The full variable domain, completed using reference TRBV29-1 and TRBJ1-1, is SAVISQKPSRDICQRGTSLTIQCQVDSQVTMMFWYRQQPGQSLTLIATANQGSEATYESGFVIDKFPISRPNLTFSTLTVSNMSPEDSSIYLCSAGRGRVTEAFFGQGTRLTVV.

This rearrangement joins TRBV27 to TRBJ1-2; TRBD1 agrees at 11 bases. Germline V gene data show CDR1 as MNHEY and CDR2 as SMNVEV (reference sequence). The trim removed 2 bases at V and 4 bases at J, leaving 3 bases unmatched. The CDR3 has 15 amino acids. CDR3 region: CASSLRGTGGYGYTF. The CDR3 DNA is TGTGCCAGCAGTTTACGAGGGACAGGGGGCTATGGCTACACCTTC.

The CDR3 nucleotides are TGTGCCAGCTCACCAGGGGGGTCAGGCACGCAGTATTTT. Translated, it gives CASSPGGSGTQYF. This chain links TRBV18 with TRBJ2-3; TRBD2 is a possible D gene (6 bases). The CDR3 contains 13 residues. Between the trimmed V and J ends, which lost 2 bases and 9 bases, there was a span of 12 bases. The germline gives CDR1 KGHSH, CDR2 LQKENI.

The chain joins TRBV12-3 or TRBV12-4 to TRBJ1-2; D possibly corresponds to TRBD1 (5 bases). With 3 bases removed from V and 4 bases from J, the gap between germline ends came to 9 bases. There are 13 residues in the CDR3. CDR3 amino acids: CASSFQGIYGYTF. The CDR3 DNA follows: TGTGCCAGCAGTTTCCAGGGTATCTATGGCTACACCTTC.

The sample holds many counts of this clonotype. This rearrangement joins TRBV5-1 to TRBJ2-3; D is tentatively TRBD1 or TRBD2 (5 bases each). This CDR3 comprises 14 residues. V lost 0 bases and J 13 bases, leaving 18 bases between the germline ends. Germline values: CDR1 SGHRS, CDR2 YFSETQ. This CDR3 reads CASSLAVRGTGEYF. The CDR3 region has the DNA TGCGCCAGCAGCTTGGCCGTAAGAGGGACCGGGGAGTATTTT.

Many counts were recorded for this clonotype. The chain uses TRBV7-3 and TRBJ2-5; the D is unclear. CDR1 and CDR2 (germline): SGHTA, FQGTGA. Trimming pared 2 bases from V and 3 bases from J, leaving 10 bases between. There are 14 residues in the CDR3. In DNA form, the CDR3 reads TGTGCCAGCAGCTTAGGCCCAGGTGAAGAGACCCAGTACTTC. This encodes CASSLGPGEETQYF.

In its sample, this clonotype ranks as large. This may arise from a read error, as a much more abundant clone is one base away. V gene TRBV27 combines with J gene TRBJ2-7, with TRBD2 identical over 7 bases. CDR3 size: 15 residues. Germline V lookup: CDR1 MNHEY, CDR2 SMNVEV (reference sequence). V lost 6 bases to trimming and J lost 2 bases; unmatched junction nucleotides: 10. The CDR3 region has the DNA TGTGCCAGCAGCCACTGGGGGGGTACGCCCTACGAGCAGTACTTC. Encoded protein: CASSHWGGTPYEQYF.

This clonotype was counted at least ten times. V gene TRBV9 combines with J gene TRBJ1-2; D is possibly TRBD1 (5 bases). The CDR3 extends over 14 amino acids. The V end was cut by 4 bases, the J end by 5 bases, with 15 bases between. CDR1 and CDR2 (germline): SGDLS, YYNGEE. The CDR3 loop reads CASSPRPQGYGYTF. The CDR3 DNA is TGTGCCAGCAGCCCCCGTCCCCAGGGTTATGGCTACACCTTC.

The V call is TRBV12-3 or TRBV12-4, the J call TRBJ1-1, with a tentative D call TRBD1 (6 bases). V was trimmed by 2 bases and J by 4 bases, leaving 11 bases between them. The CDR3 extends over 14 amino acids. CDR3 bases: TGTGCCAGCAGTTTATACAGGGCCCTCACTGAAGCTTTCTTT. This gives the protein CASSLYRALTEAFF.

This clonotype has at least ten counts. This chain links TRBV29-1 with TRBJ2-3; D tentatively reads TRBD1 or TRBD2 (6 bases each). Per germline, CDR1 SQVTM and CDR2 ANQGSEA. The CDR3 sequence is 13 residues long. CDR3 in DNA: TGCAGTGTCTCGGAGGGGGACGGGGATACGCAGTATTTT. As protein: CSVSEGDGDTQYF.

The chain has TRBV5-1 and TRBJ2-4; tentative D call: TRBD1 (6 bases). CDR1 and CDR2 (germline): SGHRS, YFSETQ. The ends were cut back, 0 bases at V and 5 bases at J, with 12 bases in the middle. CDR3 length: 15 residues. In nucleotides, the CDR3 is TGCGCCAGCAGCTTGGGAGCGTCAGGGGAAAACATTCAGTACTTC. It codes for CASSLGASGENIQYF.

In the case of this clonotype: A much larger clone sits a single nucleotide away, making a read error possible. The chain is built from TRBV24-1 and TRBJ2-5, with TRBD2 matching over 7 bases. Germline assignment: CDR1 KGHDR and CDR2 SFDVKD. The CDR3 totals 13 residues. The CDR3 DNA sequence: TGTGCCACCAGTGACGAGCGGGAAGATACCCAGTACTTC. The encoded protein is CATSDEREDTQYF.

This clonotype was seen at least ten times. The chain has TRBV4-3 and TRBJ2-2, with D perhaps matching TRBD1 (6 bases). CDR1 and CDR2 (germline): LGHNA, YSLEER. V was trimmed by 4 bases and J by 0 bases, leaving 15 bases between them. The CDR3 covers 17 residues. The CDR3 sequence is CASSRTLGTPNTGELFF. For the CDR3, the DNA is TGCGCCAGCAGCCGTACCCTTGGGACACCGAACACCGGGGAGCTGTTTTTT.